Detailed here is one T cell receptor beta chain. Trimming left V 0 bases short and J 4 bases short, with 11 bases between. CDR1 SGDLS and CDR2 YYNGEE come from the germline V gene. The CDR3 has 14 amino acids. As originally analysed: Counts of nucleated cells, estimated from reference gene primer amplification, were obtained. This table comes from immunoSEQ multiplex PCR, and its TCRdb copy is limited to in-frame clones, with some not included. The V and J calls and clone size are taken from that table; D and trimming were inferred from the DNA. Here the sample spans about 200,000 clones, 80% to 90% being singletons. Individuals aged about 18 to 90 years were recruited from about two dozen US areas. The sample comes from a study of blood T cell repertoires in COVID-19. The wider study: Whether acute or convalescent, the COVID-19 samples came from the United States, Italy and Spain. T cells, B-cell-depleted T cells, or PBMCs supplied cDNA or gDNA.

V gene TRBV9 combines with J gene TRBJ2-7, with D possibly matching TRBD1 (5 bases). Sequenced sample: PBMCs or T cells enriched from blood (not recorded which). The clonotype originates from a woman aged 18-29 years who had recovered from COVID-19. CDR3 in amino acids: CASSVGRQSYEQYF. CDR3 DNA sequence: TGTGCCAGCAGCGTAGGAAGACAGAGTTACGAGCAGTACTTC.